This TCR beta chain was recorded in a study of human T cells and chemical hapten exposure. Study in general: Small pooled library volume differences mainly caused per-sample TCR yield variation. Study-level points and caveats: No change in TCRs above 1 in 1000 frequency was produced by DPC sensitization.

Whole blood that had not been fractionated was the source of extracted total RNA. This clonotype was counted ten times or more. The antigen is not known. The library tagged each cDNA molecule with unique molecular identifiers. TCRdb fed the 5' RACE reads into MiXCR, producing one record per CDR3 protein. The top ten hold roughly 1.4% of the sample, which has some 150,000 distinct CDR3 sequences, over 3.5% seen once. Germline trimming cut 5 bases from V and 4 bases from J; bases unmatched to any gene: 9. CDR1 is SGHKS and CDR2 is YYEKEE in the germline V gene (reference sequence). CDR3 length equals 16 residues.

The sequence derives from a female donor in good health. V usage is TRBV5-5 and J usage is TRBJ1-4, with 9 bases lining up with TRBD1. The CDR3 nucleotides are TGTGCCAGCAGACCGGGACAGGGATCTCATAATGAAAAACTGTTTTTT. Its protein is CASRPGQGSHNEKLFF.